This T cell receptor (beta chain) came from a study of spatial heterogeneity in lung cancer. Each CDR3 protein is one row after TCRdb ran MiXCR on the 5' RACE reads. The sample contains approximately 15,000 distinct CDR3 sequences, 3.6% of which appear only once. This CDR3 region has 14 residues. J gave up 3 bases and V 1 base, and 2 bases lay outside the gene matches. Germline V CDR1 and CDR2: SNHLY, FYNNEI. This clonotype showed up many times. This beta chain came through as a stray read in a library set up for alpha chains, and its size says little. Described time point: sample taken at primary tumor resection. From tumor, nontumor lung or frozen PBMC, whole RNA was taken unsorted for sequencing.

The sequence derives from a male donor with early-stage non-small cell lung cancer. Here the sequenced sample was normal lung tissue next to the tumor, taken at surgery. This chain joins TRBV2 and TRBJ1-1; 7 positions agree with TRBD1. The DNA for the CDR3 is TGTGCCAGCAGTGAAGACAGGGGTTACACTGAAGCTTTCTTT. This codes for CASSEDRGYTEAFF.